This T cell receptor beta chain was found in a study of Graves' ophthalmopathy and Graves' hyperthyroidism. Study-level information: Hyperthyroidism qualified as stable when ophthalmopathy did not develop within 18 months of follow-up.

The TCR beta CDR3 regions underwent amplification from RNA transcripts. RT-PCR with HTBI primers came first, then second-round multiplex PCR. Via MiXCR, TCRdb re-called the multiplex PCR reads, giving one row per CDR3 protein. The sample lists over a million distinct CDR3 sequences, about 40% occurring once. V shed 6 bases, J shed 7 bases, and the junction held 12 bases outside the gene matches. The CDR3 has 14 amino acids. Germline CDR1 reads SGHAT; CDR2 reads FQNNGV. As concerns this clonotype: Its specificity is not known.

The study, taken as a whole, reports: Most thyroid clonotypes with frequency above 0.001 were detected in blood too. An approximately 83% specificity and around 88% sensitivity were achieved by a 13-signature model that separated ophthalmopathy from stable hyperthyroidism.

The chain is built from TRBV11-2 and TRBJ2-7; TRBD1 agrees at 7 bases. Specimen: peripheral blood or thyroid tissue (not recorded which). This TCR was recovered from an adult man with Graves' hyperthyroidism. The CDR3 spells CASRQTGLMGEQYF. Here the CDR3 DNA reads TGTGCCAGCAGACAGACAGGGCTAATGGGGGAGCAGTACTTC.